This TCR beta chain comes out of a study of control samples from healthy donors and cancer patients. Sequencing was performed with immunoSEQ multiplex PCR; in TCRdb, only in-frame clones are kept and a portion is missing. Here the sample spans more than 100,000 clones, approximately 89% being singletons. The germline gives CDR1 LNHDA, CDR2 SQIVND (reference sequence). The germline V and J ends were trimmed by 6 bases and 0 bases, with 9 bases remaining between them. This CDR3 comprises 13 residues. Sample: blood. V is TRBV19 and J is TRBJ2-7, with a tentative D call TRBD2 (7 bases). This TCR was sampled from a man aged 18 to 35 in good health. The CDR3 reads CASSAGASYEQYF. CDR3 nucleotides: TGTGCCAGTAGCGCGGGGGCCTCCTACGAGCAGTACTTC.